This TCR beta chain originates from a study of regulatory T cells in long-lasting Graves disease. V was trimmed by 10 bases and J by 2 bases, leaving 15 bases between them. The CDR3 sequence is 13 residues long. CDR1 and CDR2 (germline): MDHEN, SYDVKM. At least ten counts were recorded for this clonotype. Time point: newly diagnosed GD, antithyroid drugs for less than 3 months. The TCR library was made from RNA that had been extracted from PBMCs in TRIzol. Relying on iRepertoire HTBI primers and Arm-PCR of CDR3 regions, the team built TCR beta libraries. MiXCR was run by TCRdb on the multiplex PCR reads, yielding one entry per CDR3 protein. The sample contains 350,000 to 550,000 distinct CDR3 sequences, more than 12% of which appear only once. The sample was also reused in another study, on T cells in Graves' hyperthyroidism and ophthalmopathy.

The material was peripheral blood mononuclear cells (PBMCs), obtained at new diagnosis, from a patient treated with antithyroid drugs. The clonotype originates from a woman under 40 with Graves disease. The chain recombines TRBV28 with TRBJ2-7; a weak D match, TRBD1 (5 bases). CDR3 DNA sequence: TGTGCCACCTCAAGGGGTCCTACCTACGAGCAGTACTTC. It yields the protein CATSRGPTYEQYF. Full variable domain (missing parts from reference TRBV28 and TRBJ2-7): DVKVTQSSRYLVKRTGEKVFLECVQDMDHENMFWYRQDPGLGLRLIYFSYDVKMKEKGDIPEGYSVSREKKERFSLILESASTNQTSMYLCATSRGPTYEQYFGPGTRLTVT.